This T cell receptor (beta chain) was profiled in a study of T cell changes during pregnancy in multiple sclerosis. Sequencing was performed with immunoSEQ multiplex PCR; in TCRdb, only in-frame clones are kept and a portion is missing. The sample consists of 35,000 to 50,000 clones, 88% of them appearing once. V was trimmed by 5 bases and J by 3 bases, leaving 4 bases between them. CDR1 is MGHDK and CDR2 is SYGVNS in the germline V gene. The CDR3 totals 11 residues. The chain combines TRBV25-1 with TRBJ2-5; D gene unclear. Sequences were derived from CD4+ T cells from peripheral blood mononuclear cells, sampled in the second trimester of pregnancy. This sequence originates from a female donor with multiple sclerosis, enrolled in a pregnancy study. CDR3 region: CASSLKETQYF. In DNA form, the CDR3 reads TGTGCCAGCAGTCTAAAAGAGACCCAGTACTTC.